The next 20 T cell receptor beta chains were all read from a single sample in a study of cytomegalovirus exposure and HLA in healthy donors (TCRdb year 2017). Libraries were built with the immunoSEQ multiplex PCR assay. TCRdb took this table from immuneACCESS and kept in-frame rearrangements with V and J called. Such tables lack part of the clones; where checked against another copy, unresolved V genes explain under half of the gap, and the rest is unexplained. The sample table holds 250,000 to 350,000 clones, of which 86% were seen once. The top ten clonotypes cover roughly 0.8% of the sample. Sequencing was done on a sample of PBMCs. Receptors were obtained from a woman younger than 30 in good health and CMV-seronegative.

In the case of this clone: Sequence at one end of the junction differs from germline and may be a read error. The chain is built from TRBV4-3 and TRBJ2-4; D uncertain. The CDR3 length is 13 residues. Germline V gene data show CDR1 as LGHNA and CDR2 as YSLEER. Written as DNA, the CDR3 is TGCGCCAGCAGCCAAGTCCAGAAAAGCATTCAGTACTTC. Translation gives CASSQVQKSIQYF.

The J gene is TRBJ2-3, the V gene TRBV13, with TRBD2 matching 8 bases. The ends lost 4 bases at V and 0 bases at J; junction bases unmatched: 6. The V gene's germline CDR1 is PRHDT and CDR2 FYEKMQ (reference sequence). CDR3 length: 16 amino acids. The CDR3 spells CASSSGGLVSTDTQYF. CDR3 DNA sequence: TGTGCCAGCAGCTCGGGGGGGTTGGTCAGCACAGATACGCAGTATTTT. The entire variable domain, with the rest obtained from reference TRBV13 and TRBJ2-3, is as follows: AAGVIQSPRHLIKEKRETATLKCYPIPRHDTVYWYQQGPGQDPQFLISFYEKMQSDKGSIPDRFSAQQFSDYHSELNMSSLELGDSALYFCASSSGGLVSTDTQYFGPGTRLTVL.

Ten or more counts support this clone. V and J are TRBV2 and TRBJ2-1, with D possibly TRBD2 on 5 matching bases. The V gene's germline CDR1 is SNHLY and CDR2 FYNNEI. V shed 3 bases and J shed 5 bases, with 14 bases lying between them. The CDR3 loop spans 15 amino acids. This CDR3 reads CASSDRYGVNNEQFF. CDR3 in DNA: TGTGCCAGCAGTGATCGGTACGGGGTCAACAATGAGCAGTTCTTC.

The chain uses TRBV25-1 and TRBJ1-2; 7 nucleotides match TRBD1. J lost 4 bases, V lost 1 base, and 9 bases had no gene match. This CDR3 has 16 amino acids. Germline assignment: CDR1 MGHDK and CDR2 SYGVNS. The CDR3 DNA is TGTGCCAGCAGTGAATCTTTGACAGGGCCCCTCTATGGCTACACCTTC. Its translation is CASSESLTGPLYGYTF.

The CDR3 DNA follows: TGTGCCAGCAGTCCCGCGGGGGCCTACAATGAGCAGTTCTTC. Protein: CASSPAGAYNEQFF. The chain combines TRBV27 with TRBJ2-1; 7 nucleotides agree with TRBD2. V gave up 5 bases and J gave up 2 bases; unmatched junction bases: 3. Per the germline V gene, CDR1 is MNHEY and CDR2 is SMNVEV (reference sequence). The CDR3 is 14 amino acids.

The V call is TRBV7-8, the J call TRBJ1-5, with D perhaps TRBD1 (6 bases). The germline V gene has CDR1 SGHVS and CDR2 FQNEAQ. This CDR3 spans 16 amino acids. V lost 1 base, J lost 2 bases, and 12 bases lay in between. CDR3 amino acids: CASSLVYREGNQPQHF. The CDR3 DNA is TGTGCCAGCAGCTTAGTGTACAGGGAAGGCAATCAGCCCCAGCATTTT.

This clone has a single count. This chain connects TRBV5-1 to TRBJ2-7, with D possibly being TRBD1 or TRBD2 (10 bases each). The CDR3 spans 20 residues. Trimming shortened V by 1 base and J by 3 bases, and 29 bases separated the two germline ends. Germline loops: CDR1 SGHRS, CDR2 YFSETQ. The CDR3 region has the DNA TGCGCCAGCAGCTTGTGGGGGGGACAGGGGCCCAGCGGGAGGGACTACGAGCAGTACTTC. Encoded protein: CASSLWGGQGPSGRDYEQYF.

The V call is TRBV28, the J call TRBJ2-1; no clear D gene. The CDR3 consists of 14 residues. The ends were cut back, 7 bases at V and 2 bases at J, with 12 bases in the middle. Germline values: CDR1 MDHEN, CDR2 SYDVKM. The CDR3 loop is CASILTATYNEQFF. The CDR3 DNA reads as TGTGCCAGCATCCTAACCGCTACCTACAATGAGCAGTTCTTC.

The J gene is TRBJ2-1, the V gene TRBV7-2; tentative D call: TRBD2 (5 bases). The germline gives CDR1 SGHTA, CDR2 FQGNSA. The CDR3 totals 13 residues. Trimming removed 5 bases from V and 3 bases from J, with 8 bases in between. CDR3: CASSPTSYNEQFF. The CDR3 DNA reads TGTGCCAGCAGCCCTACTAGCTACAATGAGCAGTTCTTC.

This clone was found once. The chain links TRBV4-1 to TRBJ2-7, with a possible D match to TRBD1 (5 bases). Germline CDR1 reads MGHRA; CDR2 reads YSYEKL. V was shortened by 0 bases and J by 4 bases, with 13 bases between the two germline ends. The CDR3 extends over 15 amino acids. This CDR3 is CASSQDMGPQYEQYF. The CDR3 region has the DNA TGCGCCAGCAGCCAAGATATGGGGCCCCAGTACGAGCAGTACTTC.

This sequence joins TRBV4-2 and TRBJ2-1; 11 bases are shared with TRBD2. Germline V lookup: CDR1 LGHNA, CDR2 YNFKEQ. CDR3 length: 17 residues. Germline trimming cut 2 bases from V and 7 bases from J; bases unmatched to any gene: 10. DNA of the CDR3: TGTGCCAGCAGCCAACCCCTAGCGGGAGGCCCGGGTAATGAGCAGTTCTTC. Amino acids: CASSQPLAGGPGNEQFF.

The chain couples TRBV19 to TRBJ1-3, with D possibly matching TRBD1 (5 bases). V lost 4 bases and J 0 bases, leaving 10 bases between the germline ends. The CDR3 extends over 15 amino acids. From germline, CDR1 is LNHDA and CDR2 SQIVND (reference sequence). CDR3 bases: TGTGCCAGTAGTAGAGGGGACTACTCTGGAAACACCATATATTTT. It is translated as CASSRGDYSGNTIYF.

V gene TRBV25-1 combines with J gene TRBJ2-3; possible D gene TRBD1, 6 bases. This CDR3 spans 15 amino acids. V lost 1 base and J 2 bases, leaving 10 bases between the germline ends. Per the germline V gene, CDR1 is MGHDK and CDR2 is SYGVNS. The DNA for the CDR3 is TGTGCCAGCAGTGAATTAGCAGGGGTCACAGATACGCAGTATTTT. Translating gives CASSELAGVTDTQYF.

The rearrangement links TRBV7-8 to TRBJ1-1; D is unclear. V shed 6 bases and J shed 1 base, with 18 bases lying between them. Germline V gives CDR1 SGHVS, CDR2 FQNEAQ. The CDR3 loop spans 16 amino acids. CDR3 region: CASSKRALGGNTEAFF. CDR3 nucleotides: TGTGCCAGCAGTAAAAGGGCGTTAGGAGGGAACACTGAAGCTTTCTTT.

The chain uses TRBV9 and TRBJ2-3; TRBD2 matches at 10 bases. Germline lookup yields CDR1 SGDLS and CDR2 YYNGEE. The CDR3 totals 14 residues. With V trimmed by 4 bases and J by 4 bases, 3 bases remained unmatched. The CDR3 loop is CASSWTSGPDTQYF. CDR3 sequence (DNA): TGTGCCAGCAGCTGGACTAGCGGCCCAGATACGCAGTATTTT.

The CDR3 protein is CASSLDTGGSNQPQHF. In nucleotides, the CDR3 is TGTGCCAGCAGCTTAGATACAGGGGGGAGCAATCAGCCCCAGCATTTT. J is TRBJ1-5 and V is TRBV7-2; 8 bases fit TRBD1. The CDR3 is made up of 16 amino acids. V shed 1 base and J 1 base; nucleotides not matched to a gene: 3. The germline CDR1 and CDR2 sequences are SGHTA and FQGNSA.

The chain has TRBV4-2 and TRBJ2-7; 12 bases line up with TRBD2. The CDR3 extends over 15 amino acids. V lost 5 bases to trimming and J lost 3 bases; unmatched junction nucleotides: 5. Germline loops: CDR1 LGHNA, CDR2 YNFKEQ. The CDR3 loop reads CASSLRTSGNYEQYF. The DNA for the CDR3 is TGTGCCAGCAGCTTGCGGACTAGCGGGAACTACGAGCAGTACTTC.

The chain has TRBV9 and TRBJ2-7; tentative D call: TRBD2 (6 bases). The ends were cut back, 0 bases at V and 0 bases at J, with 13 bases in the middle. Per the germline V gene, CDR1 is SGDLS and CDR2 is YYNGEE. The CDR3 is made up of 16 amino acids. The CDR3 loop is CASSVGGGTSSYEQYF. CDR3 DNA sequence: TGTGCCAGCAGCGTAGGTGGCGGGACCAGCTCCTACGAGCAGTACTTC.

This clone is a singleton in its sample. The rearrangement links TRBV4-2 to TRBJ2-1, with 13 bases matching TRBD2. Germline V gene lookup returns CDR1 LGHNA and CDR2 YNFKEQ. J gave up 6 bases and V 4 bases, and 3 bases lay outside the gene matches. The CDR3 runs 15 residues. The CDR3 nucleotides are TGTGCCAGCAGCCGGACTAGCGGGAGTCTCAATGAGCAGTTCTTC. This sequence encodes CASSRTSGSLNEQFF.

The rearrangement links TRBV9 to TRBJ2-1; D remains unclear. Germline V gene sequence: CDR1 SGDLS, CDR2 YYNGEE. The V gene lost 3 bases and the J gene lost 7 bases, with 20 bases spanning the gap. This CDR3 is 16 amino acids long. CDR3 amino acids: CASSGRVALNGNEQFF. The CDR3 DNA follows: TGTGCCAGCAGCGGACGGGTGGCACTGAACGGGAATGAGCAGTTCTTC. Variable domain in full (rest from reference TRBV9 and TRBJ2-1): DSGVTQTPKHLITATGQRVTLRCSPRSGDLSVYWYQQSLDQGLQFLIQYYNGEERAKGNILERFSAQQFPDLHSELNLSSLELGDSALYFCASSGRVALNGNEQFFGPGTRLTVL.